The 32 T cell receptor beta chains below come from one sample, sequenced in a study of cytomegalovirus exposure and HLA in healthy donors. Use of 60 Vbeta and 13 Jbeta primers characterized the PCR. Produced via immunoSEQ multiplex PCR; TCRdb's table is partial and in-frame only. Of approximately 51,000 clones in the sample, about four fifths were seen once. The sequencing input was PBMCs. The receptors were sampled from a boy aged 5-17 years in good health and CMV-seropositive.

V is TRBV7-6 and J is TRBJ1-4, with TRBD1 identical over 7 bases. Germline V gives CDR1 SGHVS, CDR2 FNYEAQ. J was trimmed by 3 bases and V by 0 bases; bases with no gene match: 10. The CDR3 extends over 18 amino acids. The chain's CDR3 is CASSLAFKGAGSNEKLFF. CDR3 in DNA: TGTGCCAGCAGCTTAGCCTTCAAGGGGGCAGGGTCTAATGAAAAACTGTTTTTT.

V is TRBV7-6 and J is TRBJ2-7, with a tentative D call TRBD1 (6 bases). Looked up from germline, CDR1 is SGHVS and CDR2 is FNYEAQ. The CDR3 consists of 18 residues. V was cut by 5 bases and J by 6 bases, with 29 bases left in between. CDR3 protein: CASSESPLMGSSRGEQYF. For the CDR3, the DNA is TGTGCCAGCAGCGAATCCCCTCTCATGGGATCCTCCAGGGGCGAGCAGTACTTC. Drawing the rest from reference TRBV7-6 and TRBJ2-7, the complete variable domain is GAGVSQSPRYKVTKRGQDVALRCDPISGHVSLYWYRQALGQGPEFLTYFNYEAQQDKSGLPNDRFSAERPEGSISTLTIQRTEQRDSAMYRCASSESPLMGSSRGEQYFGPGTRLTVT.

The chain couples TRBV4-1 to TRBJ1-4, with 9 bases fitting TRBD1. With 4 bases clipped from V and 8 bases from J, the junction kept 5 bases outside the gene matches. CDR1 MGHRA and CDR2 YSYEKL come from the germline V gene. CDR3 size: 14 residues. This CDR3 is CASSRGQGTEKLFF. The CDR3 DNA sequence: TGCGCCAGCAGCCGGGGACAGGGAACAGAAAAACTGTTTTTT.

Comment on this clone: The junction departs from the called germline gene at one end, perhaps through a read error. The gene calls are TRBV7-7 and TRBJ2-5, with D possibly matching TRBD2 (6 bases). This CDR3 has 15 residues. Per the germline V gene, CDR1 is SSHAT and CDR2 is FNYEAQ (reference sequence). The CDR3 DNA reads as TGTGCTAGCAGCTCCGTGGGGGGTATTCGGGAGACCCAGTACTTC. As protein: CASSSVGGIRETQYF.

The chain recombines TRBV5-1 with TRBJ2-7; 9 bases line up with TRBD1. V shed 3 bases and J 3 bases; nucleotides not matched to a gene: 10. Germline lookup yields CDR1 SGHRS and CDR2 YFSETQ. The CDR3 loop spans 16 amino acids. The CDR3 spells CASSWGPRDRDYEQYF. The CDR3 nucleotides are TGCGCCAGCAGCTGGGGACCCCGGGACAGGGACTACGAGCAGTACTTC.

The CDR3 nucleotides read TGTGCCAGTCTAGACTTAGGGGCCAACGTCCTGACTTTC. Protein product: CASLDLGANVLTF. V is TRBV19 and J is TRBJ2-6, with D uncertain. Germline V gene sequence: CDR1 LNHDA, CDR2 SQIVND (reference sequence). V shed 8 bases and J shed 4 bases, with 9 bases lying between them. The CDR3 length is 13 residues.

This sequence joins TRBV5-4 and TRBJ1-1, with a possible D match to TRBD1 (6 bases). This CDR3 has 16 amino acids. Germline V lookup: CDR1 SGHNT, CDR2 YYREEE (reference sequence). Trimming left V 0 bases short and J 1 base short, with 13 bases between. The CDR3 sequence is CASSLGKGGRNTEAFF. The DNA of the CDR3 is TGTGCCAGCAGCTTGGGAAAAGGGGGAAGGAACACTGAAGCTTTCTTT. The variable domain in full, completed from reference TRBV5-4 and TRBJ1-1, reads ETGVTQSPTHLIKTRGQQVTLRCSSQSGHNTVSWYQQALGQGPQFIFQYYREEENGRGNFPPRFSGLQFPNYSSELNVNALELDDSALYLCASSLGKGGRNTEAFFGQGTRLTVV.

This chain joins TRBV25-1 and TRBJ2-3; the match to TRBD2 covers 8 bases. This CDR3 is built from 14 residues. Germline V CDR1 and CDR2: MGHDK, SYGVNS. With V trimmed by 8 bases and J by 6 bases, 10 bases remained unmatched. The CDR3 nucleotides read TGTGCCAGCGGCGGGCGGGGGGCATCGGATACGCAGTATTTT. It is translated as CASGGRGASDTQYF.

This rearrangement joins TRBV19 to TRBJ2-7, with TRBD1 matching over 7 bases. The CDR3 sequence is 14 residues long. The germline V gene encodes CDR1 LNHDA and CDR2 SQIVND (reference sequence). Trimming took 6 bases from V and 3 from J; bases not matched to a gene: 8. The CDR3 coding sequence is TGTGCCAGTAGCCTCGACAGGGAAGACTACGAGCAGTACTTC. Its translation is CASSLDREDYEQYF.

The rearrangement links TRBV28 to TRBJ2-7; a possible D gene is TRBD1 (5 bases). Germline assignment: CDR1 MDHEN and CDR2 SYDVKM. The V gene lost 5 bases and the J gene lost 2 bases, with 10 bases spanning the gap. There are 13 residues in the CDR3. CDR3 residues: CASSPTGAYEQYF. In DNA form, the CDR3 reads TGTGCCAGCAGTCCCACAGGCGCCTACGAGCAGTACTTC.

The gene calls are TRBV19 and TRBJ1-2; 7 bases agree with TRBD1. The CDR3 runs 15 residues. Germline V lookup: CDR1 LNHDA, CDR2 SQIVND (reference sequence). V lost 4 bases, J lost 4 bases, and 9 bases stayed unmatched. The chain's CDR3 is CASSKQGLRGYGYTF. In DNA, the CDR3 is TGTGCCAGTAGTAAACAGGGGCTACGAGGCTATGGCTACACCTTC.

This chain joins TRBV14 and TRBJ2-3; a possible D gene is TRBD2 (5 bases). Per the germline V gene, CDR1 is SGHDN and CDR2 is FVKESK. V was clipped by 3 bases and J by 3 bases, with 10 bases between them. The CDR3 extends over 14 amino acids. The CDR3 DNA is TGTGCCAGCAGCCAGTTACTAGGAACAGATACGCAGTATTTT. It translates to CASSQLLGTDTQYF.

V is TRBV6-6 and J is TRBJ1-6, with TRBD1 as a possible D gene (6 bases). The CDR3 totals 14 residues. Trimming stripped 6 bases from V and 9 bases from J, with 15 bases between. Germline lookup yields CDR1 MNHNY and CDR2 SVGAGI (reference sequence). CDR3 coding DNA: TGTGCCAGCAGCTATAACAGGGTTAGTTCACCCCTCCACTTT. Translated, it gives CASSYNRVSSPLHF.

The CDR3 nucleotides are TGTGCCAGTAGTGGCTCCGGACTCATCCAAGAGACCCAGTACTTC. It yields the protein CASSGSGLIQETQYF. The chain has TRBV19 and TRBJ2-5; the D gene is possibly TRBD2 (5 bases). Trimming removed 5 bases at V and 1 base at J, with 14 bases between. The CDR3 sequence is 15 residues long. CDR1 LNHDA and CDR2 SQIVND come from the germline V gene (reference sequence).

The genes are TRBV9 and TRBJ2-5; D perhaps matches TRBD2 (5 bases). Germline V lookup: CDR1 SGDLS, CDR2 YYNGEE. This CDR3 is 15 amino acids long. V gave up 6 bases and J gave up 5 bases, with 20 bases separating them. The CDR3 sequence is CASTRTGRLPETQYF. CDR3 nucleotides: TGTGCCAGCACCAGGACTGGAAGGCTCCCGGAGACCCAGTACTTC.

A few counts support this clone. The CDR3 region has the DNA TGTGCCAGCTCACCGGACAGACAGGGGATGACCTACACCTTC. It translates to CASSPDRQGMTYTF. V gene TRBV18 combines with J gene TRBJ1-2, with TRBD1 identical over 8 bases. The J segment lost 10 bases and the V segment lost 3 bases, leaving 10 bases of the junction unmatched. Looked up from germline, CDR1 is KGHSH and CDR2 is LQKENI. CDR3 length: 14 residues. Full variable domain (remainder filled in from reference TRBV18 and TRBJ1-2): NAGVMQNPRHLVRRRGQEARLRCSPMKGHSHVYWYRQLPEEGLKFMVYLQKENIIDESGMPKERFSAEFPKEGPSILRIQQVVRGDSAAYFCASSPDRQGMTYTFGSGTRLTVV.

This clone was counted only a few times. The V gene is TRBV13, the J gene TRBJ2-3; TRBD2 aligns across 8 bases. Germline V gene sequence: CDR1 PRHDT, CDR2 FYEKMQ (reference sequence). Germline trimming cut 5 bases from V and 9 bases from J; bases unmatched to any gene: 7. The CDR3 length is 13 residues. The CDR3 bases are TGTGCCAGCAGCATTAGCGGGGTGTGGACGCAGTATTTT. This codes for CASSISGVWTQYF.

This chain's CDR3 is CSAPGVDRYTF. The DNA of the CDR3 is TGCAGTGCTCCCGGGGTTGATCGCTACACCTTC. This sequence joins TRBV20-1 and TRBJ1-2; no clear D. The germline V gene has CDR1 DFQATT and CDR2 SNEGSKA (reference sequence). Trimming stripped 5 bases from V and 9 bases from J, with 13 bases between. CDR3 length: 11 residues.

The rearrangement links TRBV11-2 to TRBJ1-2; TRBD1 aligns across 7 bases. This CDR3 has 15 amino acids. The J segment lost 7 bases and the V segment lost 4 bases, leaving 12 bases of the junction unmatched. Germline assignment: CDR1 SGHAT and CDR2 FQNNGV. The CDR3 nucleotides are TGTGCCAGCAGCTCGATACAGGGGCGCAAAAGTGGCTACACCTTC. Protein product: CASSSIQGRKSGYTF.

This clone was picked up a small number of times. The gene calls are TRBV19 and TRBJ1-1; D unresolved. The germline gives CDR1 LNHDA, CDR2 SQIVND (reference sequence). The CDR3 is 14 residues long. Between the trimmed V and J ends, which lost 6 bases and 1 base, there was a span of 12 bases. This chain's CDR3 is CASSYRVPNTEAFF. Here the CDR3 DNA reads TGTGCCAGTAGCTATCGGGTTCCGAACACTGAAGCTTTCTTT.

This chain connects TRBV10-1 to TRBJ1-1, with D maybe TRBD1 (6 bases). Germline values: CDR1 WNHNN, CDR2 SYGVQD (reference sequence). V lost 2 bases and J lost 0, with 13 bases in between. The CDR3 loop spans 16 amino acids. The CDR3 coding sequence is TGCGCCAGCAGTGAGACCCGGACAGACATGAACACTGAAGCTTTCTTT. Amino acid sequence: CASSETRTDMNTEAFF.

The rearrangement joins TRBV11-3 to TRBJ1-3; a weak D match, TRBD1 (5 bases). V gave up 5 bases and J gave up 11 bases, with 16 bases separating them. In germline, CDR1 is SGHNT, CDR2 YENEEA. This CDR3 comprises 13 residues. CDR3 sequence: CASSKGMQSAIYF. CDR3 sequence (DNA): TGTGCCAGCAGCAAGGGGATGCAAAGCGCCATATATTTT.

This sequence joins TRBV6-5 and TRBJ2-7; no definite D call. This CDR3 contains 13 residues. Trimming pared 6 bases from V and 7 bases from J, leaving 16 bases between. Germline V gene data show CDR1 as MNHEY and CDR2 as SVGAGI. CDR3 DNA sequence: TGTGCCAGCAGCCCCAATGAGGTCGGGGAGCAGTACTTC. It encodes CASSPNEVGEQYF.

The CDR3 region is CASVDSPLSDEQYF. The CDR3, as DNA: TGTGCTAGTGTAGACAGCCCCCTCAGCGACGAGCAGTACTTC. This chain connects TRBV12-5 to TRBJ2-7; maybe TRBD1 (5 bases). The germline V gene has CDR1 LGHNT and CDR2 FRNRAP. V was pared by 7 bases and J by 5 bases, with 18 bases between. The CDR3 totals 14 residues.

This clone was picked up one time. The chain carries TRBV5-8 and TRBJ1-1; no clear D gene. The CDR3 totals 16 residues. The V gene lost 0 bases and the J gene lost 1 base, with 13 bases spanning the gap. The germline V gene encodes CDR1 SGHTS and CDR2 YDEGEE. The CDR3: CASSLDSWEGNTEAFF. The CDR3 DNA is TGTGCCAGCAGCTTGGACAGTTGGGAGGGGAACACTGAAGCTTTCTTT.

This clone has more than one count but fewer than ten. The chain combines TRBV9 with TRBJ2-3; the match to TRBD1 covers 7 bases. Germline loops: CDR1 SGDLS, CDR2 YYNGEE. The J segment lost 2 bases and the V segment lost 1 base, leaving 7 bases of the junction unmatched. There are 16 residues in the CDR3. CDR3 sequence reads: CASSVHPGGPTDTQYF. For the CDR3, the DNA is TGTGCCAGCAGCGTACATCCAGGGGGACCCACAGATACGCAGTATTTT.

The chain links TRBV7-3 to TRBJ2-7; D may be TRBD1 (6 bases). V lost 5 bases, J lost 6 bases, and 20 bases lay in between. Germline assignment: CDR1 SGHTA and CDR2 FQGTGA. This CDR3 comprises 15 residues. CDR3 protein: CASSPQPGALGEQYF. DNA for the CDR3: TGTGCCAGCAGCCCCCAGCCAGGGGCTCTGGGCGAGCAGTACTTC.

This CDR3 is CASSRAASGALSEDTQYF. The DNA for the CDR3 is TGTGCCAGCAGCCGCGCGGCTAGCGGGGCCCTCAGCGAAGATACGCAGTATTTT. The rearrangement links TRBV27 to TRBJ2-3, with TRBD2 identical over 9 bases. After removal of 6 bases from V and 5 bases from J, the junction contained 18 bases not matched to a gene. This CDR3 is 18 amino acids long. The germline V gene encodes CDR1 MNHEY and CDR2 SMNVEV (reference sequence).

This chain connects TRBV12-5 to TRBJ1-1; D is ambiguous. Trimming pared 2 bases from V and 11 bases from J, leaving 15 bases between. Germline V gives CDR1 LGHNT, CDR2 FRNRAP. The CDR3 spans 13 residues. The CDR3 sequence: CASGLPIGTGAFF. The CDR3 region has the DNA TGTGCTAGTGGTTTGCCTATTGGCACCGGGGCTTTCTTT. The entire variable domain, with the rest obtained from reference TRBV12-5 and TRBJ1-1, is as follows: DARVTQTPRHKVTEMGQEVTMRCQPILGHNTVFWYRQTMMQGLELLAYFRNRAPLDDSGMPKDRFSAEMPDATLATLKIQPSEPRDSAVYFCASGLPIGTGAFFGQGTRLTVV.

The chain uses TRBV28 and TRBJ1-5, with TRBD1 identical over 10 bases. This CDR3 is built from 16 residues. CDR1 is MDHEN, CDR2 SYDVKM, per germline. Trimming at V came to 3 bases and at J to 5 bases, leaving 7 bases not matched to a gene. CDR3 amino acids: CASSFPTGGGYQPQHF. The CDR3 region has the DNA TGTGCCAGCAGTTTCCCGACAGGGGGCGGTTATCAGCCCCAGCATTTT.

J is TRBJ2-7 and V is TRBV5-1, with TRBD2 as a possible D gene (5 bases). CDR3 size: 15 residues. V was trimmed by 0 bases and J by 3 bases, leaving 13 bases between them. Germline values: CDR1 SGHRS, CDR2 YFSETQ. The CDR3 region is CASSLVIGGSYEQYF. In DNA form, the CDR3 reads TGCGCCAGCAGCTTGGTTATAGGAGGTAGCTACGAGCAGTACTTC.

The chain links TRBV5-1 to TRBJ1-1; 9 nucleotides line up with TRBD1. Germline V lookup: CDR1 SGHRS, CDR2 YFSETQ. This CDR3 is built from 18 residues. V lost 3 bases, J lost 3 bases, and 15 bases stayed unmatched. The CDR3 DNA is TGCGCCAGCAGCTGGAGCCGGGACAGGGTTGATCTGGACACTGAAGCTTTCTTT. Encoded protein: CASSWSRDRVDLDTEAFF.